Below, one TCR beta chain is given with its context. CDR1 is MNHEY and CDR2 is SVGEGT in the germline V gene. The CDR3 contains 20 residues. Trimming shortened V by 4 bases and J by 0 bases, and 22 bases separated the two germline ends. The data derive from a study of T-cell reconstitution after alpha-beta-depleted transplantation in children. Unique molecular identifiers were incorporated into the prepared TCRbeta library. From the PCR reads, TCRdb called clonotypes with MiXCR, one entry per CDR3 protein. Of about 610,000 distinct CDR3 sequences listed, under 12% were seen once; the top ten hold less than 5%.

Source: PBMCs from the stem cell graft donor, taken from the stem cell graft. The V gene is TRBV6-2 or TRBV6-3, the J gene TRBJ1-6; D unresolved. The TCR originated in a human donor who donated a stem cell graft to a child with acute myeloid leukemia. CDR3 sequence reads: CASSFSPPWGRSSYNSPLHF. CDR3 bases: TGTGCCAGCAGTTTCTCACCCCCCTGGGGTCGGAGCTCCTATAATTCACCCCTCCACTTT.